Reported below is one T cell receptor beta chain. At least ten counts were recorded for this clonotype. What antigen it recognizes has not been identified. No much larger clone exists at a distance of one base, and base qualities are not known. The sample originates from a study of T cells in Graves' hyperthyroidism and ophthalmopathy (dated by TCRdb to about 2019). Background on the whole study: Peripheral blood samples were taken at initial diagnosis, before any treatment was given. In addition, the study compared T-cell repertoires in thyroid tissue and in blood from six Graves' hyperthyroidism patients. Prospective prediction of ophthalmopathy was tested in an independent validation cohort consisting of roughly 19 hyperthyroidism patients and around 17 patients who later progressed to ophthalmopathy. TCR Vbeta CDR3 sequencing of 135 peripheral blood samples (under 45 ophthalmopathy, roughly 72 hyperthyroidism and some 17 progressor patients) is reported in the paper. Once sampling was done, hyperthyroidism patients were given methimazole at a starting dose of 30 mg daily, whereas ophthalmopathy patients were given high-dose intravenous methylprednisolone. The 100 or so discovery patients were randomly divided into training and test sets at a 7:3 ratio. To identify TCR V-J signatures that set the groups apart, the researchers used a discovery cohort of 100 patients, made up of about 44 with Graves' ophthalmopathy and about 55 with stable Graves' hyperthyroidism. Overall results and qualifications from the work: Ophthalmopathy was separated from stable hyperthyroidism by a 13 V-J signature model, with approximately 90% sensitivity and 81% to 83% specificity obtained in cross-validation and 80%/75% obtained in testing. In validation, the model predicted progression to ophthalmopathy with just under 71% sensitivity and less than 75% specificity, a median of around six months before onset. Sample size was not statistically predetermined, and investigators were not blinded to group allocation. Most expanded thyroid clonotypes (frequency above 0.001) were also detected in blood, suggesting blood repertoires may reflect thyroid immune responses.

Ophthalmopathy patients had moderately to severely active disease, with a Clinical Activity Score of 3 or more, a NOSPECS grade of 4 or more, and a disease duration of less than 3 months. Exclusion was applied to patients with uncontrolled infections, other autoimmune diseases, pregnancy or lactation. Diagnoses relied on clinical symptoms, serum thyroxine and TRAb, thyroid ultrasound and orbital computed tomography. PBMCs were isolated from about 10 ml of fresh peripheral blood by Ficoll-Paque density gradient centrifugation. Total RNA was extracted using Trizol reagent, and RNA quality was assessed on an Agilent 2100 Bioanalyzer. The TCR beta CDR3 regions were amplified from the RNA transcripts. The TCR CDR3 was subjected to a first round of RT-PCR using the HTBI primer set and the Qiagen OneStep RT-PCR kit. A second multiplex PCR round built the libraries, followed by size selection and purification. Libraries were sequenced paired-end with 100 bp reads on an Illumina HiSeq2000. As for the original processing: SOAPnuke was used to process the raw data, removing reads that contained adapters or uncalled bases, had a mean Phred below 15, or lacked an exact match to the constant primer or identifier. COPE v1.2.5 was used to merge high-quality paired reads, and clonotypes were defined as unique nucleotide sequences. MiTCR v1.1 was used to align clonotypes to the IMGT TRBV, TRBD and TRBJ reference segments. Analysis was restricted to V-J combinations with a frequency above 0.0001, which covered 99.2% of repertoires. A TCS score was defined as the ratio between F50 (clonal expansion) and ExV (chaos), using BLOSUM62-based TCRdist between CDR3 peptides within each V-J. Welch's t-statistics and random forest reduced 514 V-J features to some 14, which were used in a naive Bayes classifier (R e1071). TCRdb trimmed the raw reads at Q25, called clones with MiXCR and kept productive beta chains. Rows matching on CDR3 protein sequence are summarized as one entry with the most common DNA and genes. TCRdb's processing, not the authors' own work, is the source of the V and J calls. The table for this sample lists over 500,000 distinct CDR3 sequences; roughly a sixth of them were counted only once. 17% of the sample comes from the top ten.

This TCR came from a woman younger than 35 with Graves' ophthalmopathy. Sequenced sample: blood.

CDR3 loop: CASSPPGPYNEQFF. The DNA sequence is given as TGTGCCAGCAGTCCCCCCGGTCCTTACAATGAGCAGTTCTTC. Recombination connected TRBV28 to TRBJ2-1; the D gene is not confidently resolved. A distance of 12 bases separates the germline ends of V and J, which lose 5 bases and 4 bases respectively. The CDR3 numbers 14 residues from cysteine through phenylalanine. The sequence is cut down to CDR3 DNA, 42 bases in frame from base 1. The germline V gene sets CDR1 to MDHEN and CDR2 to SYDVKM.